This T cell receptor beta chain was identified during a study of blood T cell repertoires in COVID-19. Study in general: Sample material is recorded as cDNA or gDNA derived from T cells, B-cell-depleted T cells, or PBMCs.

V gave up 6 bases and J gave up 4 bases, with 10 bases separating them. The CDR3 is 12 residues long. Authors' data handling: Reference gene primer amplification gave estimated nucleated cell counts. The method was immunoSEQ multiplex PCR; TCRdb's version includes in-frame clones alone and lacks a portion of them. V and J calls plus clone size are reproduced from that table; the DNA served to infer D and trimming. The data hold a few hundred thousand clones, with roughly nine tenths observed a single time. The TCR originated in a woman between 40 and 50 years old who had recovered from COVID-19. The sample was peripheral blood. The V and J genes are TRBV12-3 or TRBV12-4 and TRBJ2-7; D is perhaps TRBD1 (5 bases). The CDR3 DNA sequence: TGTGCCAGCAGCCATAAGGGGTACGAGCAGTACTTC. Translation: CASSHKGYEQYF.